A selection of T cell receptor beta chains follows, all from one sample in a study of blood T cell repertoires in COVID-19. This table comes from immunoSEQ multiplex PCR, and its TCRdb copy is limited to in-frame clones, with some not included. In the table there are some 70,000 clones, around 87% of which are singletons. The material sequenced was peripheral blood. All receptors come from a man in his fifties or sixties with active COVID-19. Each CDR3 is given with its conserved first and last residue. Fields, in order: clone size, V gene, D gene, J gene, CDR3 protein, CDR3 DNA. D genes are given only for firm matches. Not all rows give a size; the values are once, few, many and, for expanded clones, a class.

clone_size: -
v_call: TRBV21-1
d_call: -
j_call: TRBJ2-2
cdr3_aa: CASSNSTGELFF
cdr3_nt: TGTGCCAGCAGCAATAGTACCGGGGAGCTGTTTTTT

clone_size: -
v_call: TRBV7-2
d_call: -
j_call: TRBJ2-5
cdr3_aa: CASSSPPTGEETQYF
cdr3_nt: TGTGCCAGCAGCTCCCCTCCTACCGGGGAAGAGACCCAGTACTTC

clone_size: once
v_call: TRBV25-1
d_call: TRBD1
j_call: TRBJ1-2
cdr3_aa: CASSYRDSYGYTF
cdr3_nt: TGTGCCAGCAGTTATAGGGACAGCTATGGCTACACCTTC

clone_size: -
v_call: TRBV6-6
d_call: -
j_call: TRBJ1-2
cdr3_aa: CASSYSGRVYYGYTF
cdr3_nt: TGTGCCAGCAGTTACTCAGGGAGGGTCTACTATGGCTACACCTTC

clone_size: -
v_call: TRBV7-2
d_call: -
j_call: TRBJ2-7
cdr3_aa: CASIASYEQYF
cdr3_nt: TGTGCCAGCATAGCCTCCTACGAGCAGTACTTC

clone_size: -
v_call: TRBV11-2
d_call: -
j_call: TRBJ1-1
cdr3_aa: CASSGNRANTEAFF
cdr3_nt: TGTGCCAGCAGCGGCAACAGGGCCAACACTGAAGCTTTCTTT

clone_size: -
v_call: TRBV28
d_call: TRBD1
j_call: TRBJ2-7
cdr3_aa: CASSFWDRGDNEQYF
cdr3_nt: TGTGCCAGCAGTTTTTGGGACAGGGGGGATAACGAGCAGTACTTC

clone_size: few
v_call: TRBV19
d_call: TRBD1
j_call: TRBJ1-5
cdr3_aa: CASSYRGQGQPQHF
cdr3_nt: TGTGCCAGCAGCTACAGGGGGCAAGGTCAGCCCCAGCATTTT

clone_size: once
v_call: TRBV20-1
d_call: -
j_call: TRBJ2-1
cdr3_aa: CSASPPGEQFF
cdr3_nt: TGCAGTGCTAGCCCCCCCGGTGAGCAGTTCTTC

clone_size: -
v_call: TRBV6-5
d_call: TRBD2
j_call: TRBJ2-7
cdr3_aa: CATPGLAGSYEQYF
cdr3_nt: TGTGCCACCCCAGGACTAGCGGGATCCTACGAGCAGTACTTC

clone_size: -
v_call: TRBV5-1
d_call: TRBD1
j_call: TRBJ2-3
cdr3_aa: CASSLARSTGTDTQYF
cdr3_nt: TGCGCCAGCAGCTTGGCCCGATCGACAGGGACAGATACGCAGTATTTT